The next 15 T cell receptor beta chains were all read from a single sample in a study of blood T cell repertoires in COVID-19. Generated by immunoSEQ multiplex PCR, the TCRdb table keeps only in-frame clones and is missing some. The table includes about 100,000 clones, roughly 87% detected once. Sequenced input: peripheral blood. These receptors were obtained from a man aged 25-45 years in a cohort sampled during active COVID-19.

The chain links TRBV5-3 to TRBJ1-6; the D gene is possibly TRBD1 (5 bases). TRBV5-3 is an ORF for which the function is uncertain. Trimming shortened V by 10 bases and J by 7 bases, and 30 bases separated the two germline ends. The length of the CDR3 is 18 residues. CDR3 nucleotides: TGTGCCGCCCAGTCGTCTCTGTGTAACAGGCCCGAAAATTCACCCCTCCACTTT. As protein: CAAQSSLCNRPENSPLHF.

The chain couples TRBV6-5 to TRBJ1-5, with D perhaps matching TRBD1 (6 bases). Germline CDR1 reads MNHEY; CDR2 reads SVGAGI. The germline V and J ends were trimmed by 2 bases and 6 bases, with 11 bases remaining between them. The CDR3 is 14 amino acids. The CDR3 sequence is CASSYGGAGQPQHF. The CDR3, as DNA: TGTGCCAGCAGTTACGGGGGGGCGGGTCAGCCCCAGCATTTT.

The genes are TRBV28 and TRBJ1-1; 9 nucleotides agree with TRBD1. The CDR3 extends over 14 amino acids. Germline trimming cut 7 bases from V and 1 base from J; bases unmatched to any gene: 4. The germline CDR1 and CDR2 sequences are MDHEN and SYDVKM. As DNA, the CDR3 is TGTGCCAGCACTACAGGGGGCTCGAACACTGAAGCTTTCTTT. The encoded protein is CASTTGGSNTEAFF.

This chain links TRBV30 with TRBJ2-2; 9 bases fit TRBD1. The ends lost 4 bases at V and 0 bases at J; junction bases unmatched: 3. Looked up from germline, CDR1 is GTSNPN and CDR2 is SVGIG (reference sequence). This CDR3 comprises 15 residues. The CDR3 here is CAWKRQGANTGELFF. The CDR3 DNA is TGTGCCTGGAAGAGACAGGGGGCGAACACCGGGGAGCTGTTTTTT.

The chain carries TRBV18 and TRBJ2-2, with TRBD1 identical over 9 bases. From germline, CDR1 is KGHSH and CDR2 LQKENI. The CDR3 covers 18 residues. The trim removed 3 bases at V and 4 bases at J, leaving 12 bases unmatched. CDR3 region: CASSPVGLGTGSTGELFF. The CDR3 DNA is TGTGCCAGCTCACCCGTAGGCCTCGGGACAGGGTCCACCGGGGAGCTGTTTTTT.

The rearrangement joins TRBV2 to TRBJ2-5, with a tentative D call TRBD1 (6 bases). CDR3 length equals 15 residues. In germline, CDR1 is SNHLY, CDR2 FYNNEI. The V and J ends lost 5 bases and 2 bases respectively, with 15 bases between them. The CDR3 is CASSLQGAEQETQYF. CDR3 DNA sequence: TGTGCCAGCAGTTTACAGGGAGCGGAACAAGAGACCCAGTACTTC.

The chain carries TRBV4-1 and TRBJ1-2; tentatively, D is TRBD1 (6 bases). V was shortened by 4 bases and J by 1 base, with 7 bases between the two germline ends. Germline CDR1 MGHRA, CDR2 YSYEKL. The CDR3 loop spans 13 amino acids. Here the CDR3 reads CASSPDSNYGYTF. CDR3 sequence (DNA): TGCGCCAGCAGCCCGGACAGTAACTATGGCTACACCTTC.

In this sample, this clone turned up once. The rearrangement uses TRBV5-1 and TRBJ2-2; D possibly corresponds to TRBD1 (6 bases). There are 14 residues in the CDR3. Per germline, CDR1 SGHRS and CDR2 YFSETQ. CDR3 DNA sequence: TGCTCGTCAAAACAGGGTACGAACACCGGGGAGCTGTTTTTT. Translated: CSSKQGTNTGELFF.

CDR3 sequence: CASSLGQNTEAFF. In DNA, the CDR3 is TGTGCCAGCAGTTTAGGGCAGAACACTGAAGCTTTCTTT. V is TRBV28 and J is TRBJ1-1; D is undetermined. The CDR3 sequence is 13 residues long. Per the germline V gene, CDR1 is MDHEN and CDR2 is SYDVKM. V lost 2 bases and J 1 base, leaving 5 bases between the germline ends.

This clone was observed once. The CDR3 bases are TGCGCCAGCAGTGAGTCGCAGGGCTGGAAGACTGAAGCTTTCTTT. Translation gives CASSESQGWKTEAFF. The rearrangement joins TRBV10-1 to TRBJ1-1, with D perhaps TRBD1 (5 bases). CDR1 is WNHNN and CDR2 is SYGVQD in the germline V gene (reference sequence). The CDR3 covers 15 residues. V was trimmed by 0 bases and J by 5 bases, leaving 13 bases between them.

CDR3 protein: CASSQAGRPGSPLHF. CDR3 nucleotides: TGTGCCAGCAGCCAAGCCGGCAGACCGGGTTCACCCCTCCACTTT. The chain couples TRBV3-1 (or the pseudogene TRBV3-2) to TRBJ1-6; D is undetermined. The CDR3 spans 15 residues. Trimming cost V 1 base and J 9 bases, with 13 bases left between them. Germline values: CDR1 LGHDT, CDR2 YNNKEL (reference sequence).

This chain joins TRBV7-9 and TRBJ1-6; no clear D gene. V gave up 1 base and J gave up 7 bases, with 14 bases separating them. The CDR3 loop spans 16 amino acids. Germline CDR1 is SEHNR and CDR2 is FQNEAQ (reference sequence). In DNA form, the CDR3 reads TGTGCCAGCAGCTTAGTGCGGCAAAAGGAAAATTCACCCCTCCACTTT. Translated, it gives CASSLVRQKENSPLHF.

The chain employs TRBV6-6 and TRBJ2-5; TRBD2 might be the D (5 bases). CDR1 is MNHNY and CDR2 is SVGAGI in the germline V gene (reference sequence). V lost 6 bases, J lost 5 bases, and 13 bases lay in between. The CDR3 consists of 13 residues. The CDR3 nucleotides are TGTGCCAGCAGCCTACTAGTTCGGGAGACCCAGTACTTC. This codes for CASSLLVRETQYF.

The chain couples TRBV29-1 to TRBJ2-5; a weak D match, TRBD1 (6 bases). Per the germline V gene, CDR1 is SQVTM and CDR2 is ANQGSEA. V was trimmed by 7 bases and J by 7 bases, leaving 19 bases between them. The CDR3 spans 13 residues. The CDR3 region is CSATGQTMMTQYF. Written as DNA, the CDR3 is TGCAGCGCCACAGGACAGACGATGATGACCCAGTACTTC.

The V gene is TRBV28, the J gene TRBJ1-5; 7 bases agree with TRBD1. The CDR3 has 16 amino acids. V lost 3 bases and J lost 5; bases outside the gene matches: 10. Germline CDR1 reads MDHEN; CDR2 reads SYDVKM. DNA of the CDR3: TGTGCCAGCAGTTTGAGGGGGCAATTGAGGGATCAGCCCCAGCATTTT. It is translated as CASSLRGQLRDQPQHF.